The present T cell receptor (beta chain) was sequenced within a study of T cell responses to AZD1222 COVID-19 vaccine. The assay was immunoSEQ multiplex PCR, and TCRdb's table has in-frame clones only and misses some. The sample contains approximately 93,000 clones, around 89% of which appear only once. The V end was cut by 5 bases, the J end by 4 bases, with 18 bases between. This CDR3 comprises 16 residues. From germline, CDR1 is MNHEY and CDR2 SMNVEV (reference sequence). This chain uses TRBV27 with TRBJ1-5; possibly TRBD1 for D (5 bases). Sequenced here: peripheral blood, sampled 28 days after the second AZD1222 dose. The clonotype was recovered from an adult who received the AZD1222 COVID-19 vaccine. The CDR3 bases are TGTGCCAGCAGTCCCCTGGGAGGGGAGGGAAATCAGCCCCAGCATTTT. Protein product: CASSPLGGEGNQPQHF.